The entry that follows covers one T cell receptor (beta chain) sequence. Time point noted: persistent/refractory GD, antithyroid drugs over 5 years with positive TRAb. Making the TCR library involved RNA that had been extracted from PBMCs. For TCR beta, libraries came from iRepertoire HTBI primers and Arm-PCR of CDR3 regions. TCRdb re-analysed the multiplex PCR reads in MiXCR, keeping a single row per CDR3 protein. The sample shows roughly 490,000 distinct CDR3 sequences, less than 25% of them seen only once. Between the trimmed V and J ends, which lost 6 bases and 4 bases, there was a span of 14 bases. Germline lookup yields CDR1 SEHNR and CDR2 FQNEAQ (reference sequence). This CDR3 has 14 residues. The source of the sample is a study of regulatory T cells in long-lasting Graves disease.

The TCR comes from a female donor with Graves disease. The sequences come from peripheral blood mononuclear cells (PBMCs), collected when the disease was refractory, from a patient treated with antithyroid drugs. The rearrangement uses TRBV7-9 and TRBJ2-3; D may match TRBD1 or TRBD2 (5 bases each). CDR3 in amino acids: CASRKERDPDTQYF. As DNA, the CDR3 is TGTGCCAGCAGAAAAGAAAGGGACCCAGATACGCAGTATTTT.